The text below deals with one T cell receptor (beta chain). TCRdb's copy holds only in-frame clones and misses some; the assay was immunoSEQ multiplex PCR. The table has 350,000 to 450,000 clones, about 88% seen once. Individuals drawn from 24 US areas were about 18 to 90 years old. The study assigned cohorts using participant-reported clinical history. The data originate from a study of blood T cell repertoires in COVID-19. Study context: The analysed material was cDNA or gDNA that came from T cells, B-cell-depleted T cells, or PBMCs.

Germline CDR1 is LNHDA and CDR2 is SQIVND (reference sequence). The CDR3 is 13 amino acids. The trim removed 6 bases at V and 5 bases at J, leaving 7 bases unmatched. This clonotype originated in a woman aged 18-29 years who had been exposed to COVID-19. J is TRBJ2-7 and V is TRBV19, with 7 positions matching TRBD1. The sequencing sample was made of PBMCs or T cells enriched from blood (not recorded which). CDR3 sequence: CASRRQGEDEQYF. CDR3 coding DNA: TGTGCCAGTAGGCGACAGGGCGAAGACGAGCAGTACTTC. The whole variable domain, remainder taken from reference TRBV19 and TRBJ2-7, is DGGITQSPKYLFRKEGQNVTLSCEQNLNHDAMYWYRQDPGQGLRLIYYSQIVNDFQKGDIAEGYSVSREKKESFPLTVTSAQKNPTAFYLCASRRQGEDEQYFGPGTRLTVT.